This record looks at one T cell receptor (beta chain) sequence and its context. Antigen specificity is unknown. Trimming cost V 6 bases and J 7 bases, with 21 bases left between them. The CDR3 length is 15 residues. The data originate from a study of post-analysis software for immune sequencing data. Study results and limitations: Diversity measured as normalized Chao1 was significantly lower in multiple sclerosis patients than in controls. Comparison of patients with controls showed 4 to 6 TRBV segments more frequent in patients, TRBV5-6, TRBV5-1 and TRBV20-1 among them.

Tagging with unique molecular identifiers was a feature of the TCR beta cDNA libraries. MiXCR, run by TCRdb on the PCR reads, gives a single entry per CDR3 protein. The sample comprises hundreds of thousands of distinct CDR3 sequences, about 32% of which are singletons, and about 0.5% rests with the top ten. J is TRBJ1-2 and V is TRBV12-3 or TRBV12-4; D perhaps matches TRBD1 (5 bases). The sequence was obtained from a girl between 10 and 17 years old with multiple sclerosis. Sequences were obtained from blood. The CDR3 here is CASSTSQGLLGGYTF. The DNA of the CDR3 is TGTGCCAGCAGCACATCTCAGGGACTGCTAGGTGGCTACACCTTC.